This is a list of T cell receptor beta chains from one sample in a study of T cell clusters in autoimmune cytopenias. Using the multiplex PCR reads, TCRdb records one entry per CDR3 protein without DNA. Its table records approximately 9,100 distinct CDR3 sequences. The sample consisted of peripheral blood. The source of these receptors is a human donor with an autoimmune cytopenia or autoimmune hepatitis (not recorded which). Both conserved end residues are part of each CDR3. Clone size, where shown, is once, few, many, or a class for clones that have expanded.

.	TRBV7-6	TRBJ1-4	CASSRQVTSGTGTTNEKLFF
medium-sized	TRBV27	TRBJ2-3	CASGKQGTTDTQYF
medium-sized	TRBV29-1	TRBJ2-7	CSALKGTGNYEQYF
.	TRBV24-1	TRBJ2-1	CATSDPGLAASGQFF
.	TRBV19	TRBJ2-1	CASSQDSYYEQFF
medium-sized	TRBV19	TRBJ2-5	CASSSTGRATQYF
medium-sized	TRBV27	TRBJ2-3	CASSHRGADTQYF
medium-sized	TRBV15	TRBJ2-1	CATSRVLPGGGGEQFF
medium-sized	TRBV27	TRBJ2-1	CASSLAGRDEQFF
.	TRBV18	TRBJ1-5	CASSPEGRTGIDNQPQHF
.	TRBV18	TRBJ1-3	CASSLNTDSGNTIYF
medium-sized	TRBV6-5	TRBJ2-7	CASSRGGAGVMYEQYF
.	TRBV15	TRBJ1-4	CATSVRSGNEKLFF
medium-sized	TRBV6-5	TRBJ1-3	CASNHGGGNTIYF
.	TRBV6-6	TRBJ2-2	CASSYSSSGSFRGGELFF
.	TRBV27	TRBJ2-7	CASRSGLAGAEQYF
medium-sized	TRBV19	TRBJ1-5	CASNGRGGHQPQHF
.	TRBV11-2	TRBJ1-1	CASSPNRGENTEAFF
.	TRBV6-6	TRBJ2-2	CASSYSGLAGANTGELFF
.	TRBV6-1	TRBJ2-6	CASRWVANVLTF
.	TRBV12-3/TRBV12-4	TRBJ1-2	CASTPRGRQGADGYTF
medium-sized	TRBV19	TRBJ2-2	CASRDLNTGELFF
.	TRBV13	TRBJ2-7	CASSLRRGILSEQYF
medium-sized	TRBV29-1	TRBJ2-5	CSVEAGVVIQETQYF
.	TRBV7-9	TRBJ2-5	CASSLLARGEETQYF
.	TRBV30	TRBJ2-2	CAWSVGGANTGELFF
.	TRBV25-1	TRBJ1-2	CASSHLGDRGSTNYGYTF
medium-sized	TRBV19	TRBJ2-7	CASSIGVAGIYEQYF
medium-sized	TRBV27	TRBJ2-3	CASSLRSTDTQYF
medium-sized	TRBV29-1	TRBJ2-1	CSPKRGNEQFF
.	TRBV30	TRBJ2-7	CAWTSRDGSYEQYF
.	TRBV7-9	TRBJ2-1	CASSLYRELEQFF
.	TRBV6-5	TRBJ1-2	CASSLLYSHRGYTF
.	TRBV20-1	TRBJ1-1	CSVKQGASTEAFF
medium-sized	TRBV6-5	TRBJ2-7	CASGTWAQASYEQYF
.	TRBV20-1	TRBJ2-1	CSPAQGNEQFF
.	TRBV18	TRBJ1-6	CASSPDRDSPLHF
.	TRBV5-5	TRBJ2-7	CASSLLSGSHEQYF
medium-sized	TRBV19	TRBJ2-3	CASNRGDTQYF
.	TRBV20-1	TRBJ2-3	CSARDSGRASRGQYF
medium-sized	TRBV19	TRBJ2-1	CASSMIADNEQFF
medium-sized	TRBV6-5	TRBJ1-6	CASKGDRSANSPLHF
medium-sized	TRBV19	TRBJ2-1	CASSIRTSGSSYNEQFF
.	TRBV20-1	TRBJ2-5	CSASQDQGLETQYF
.	TRBV27	TRBJ1-6	CASSMTASSYNSPLHF
medium-sized	TRBV29-1	TRBJ2-3	CSGEGGDADTQYF
medium-sized	TRBV29-1	TRBJ2-1	CSVGKAQGLLPHNEQFF
.	TRBV5-6	TRBJ2-1	CASSRWTSGRLEQFF